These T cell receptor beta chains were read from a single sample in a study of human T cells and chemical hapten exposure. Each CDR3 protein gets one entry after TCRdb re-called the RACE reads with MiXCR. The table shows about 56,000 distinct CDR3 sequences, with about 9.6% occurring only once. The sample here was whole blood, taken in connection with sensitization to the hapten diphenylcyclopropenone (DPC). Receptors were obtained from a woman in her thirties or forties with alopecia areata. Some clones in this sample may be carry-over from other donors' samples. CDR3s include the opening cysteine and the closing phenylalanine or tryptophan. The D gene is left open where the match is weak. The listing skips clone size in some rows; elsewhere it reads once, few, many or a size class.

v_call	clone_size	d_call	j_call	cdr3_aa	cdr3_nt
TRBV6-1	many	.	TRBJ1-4	CASRGRQAGPGKLFF	TGTGCCAGCAGAGGCCGACAGGCCGGTCCGGGGAAGCTGTTTTTT
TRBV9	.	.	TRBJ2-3	CASSTFGASDTQYF	TGTGCCAGCAGCACCTTTGGGGCGTCAGATACGCAGTATTTT
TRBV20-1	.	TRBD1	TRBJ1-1	CSAQIWGRGRTEAFF	TGCAGTGCCCAGATTTGGGGCAGGGGGCGCACTGAAGCTTTCTTT
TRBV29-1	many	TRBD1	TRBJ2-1	CSVRGQGTYNEQFF	TGCAGCGTTAGGGGACAGGGGACTTACAATGAGCAGTTCTTC
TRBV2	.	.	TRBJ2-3	CASRGAVGTDTQYF	TGTGCCAGCCGGGGGGCCGTCGGCACAGATACGCAGTATTTT
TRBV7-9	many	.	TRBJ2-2	CASSLYSLNTGELFF	TGTGCCAGCAGCTTATATTCCCTTAACACCGGGGAGCTGTTTTTT
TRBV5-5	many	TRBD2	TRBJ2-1	CASSLVRGEYNEQFF	TGTGCCAGCAGCTTGGTGCGGGGGGAGTACAATGAGCAGTTCTTC
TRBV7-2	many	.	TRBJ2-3	CASSTNSGNTQYF	TGTGCCAGCAGCACAAACTCCGGAAATACGCAGTATTTT
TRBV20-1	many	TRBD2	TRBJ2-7	CSASVGGFYEQYF	TGCAGTGCTAGCGTGGGGGGGTTCTACGAGCAGTACTTC
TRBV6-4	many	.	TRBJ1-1	CASSEGTANTEAFF	TGTGCCAGCAGTGAGGGGACGGCGAACACTGAAGCTTTCTTT
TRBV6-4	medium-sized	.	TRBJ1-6	CASSDRSGGNSPLHF	TGTGCCAGCAGTGACCGGTCTGGCGGGAATTCACCCCTCCACTTT
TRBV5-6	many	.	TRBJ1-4	CASSLAATGNEKLFF	TGTGCCAGCAGCTTGGCAGCTACTGGTAATGAAAAACTGTTTTTT
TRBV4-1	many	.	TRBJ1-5	CASSQDPRNNQPQHF	TGCGCCAGCAGCCAAGATCCACGGAACAATCAGCCCCAGCATTTT
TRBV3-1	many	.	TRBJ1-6	CASSLVDSSPLHF	TGTGCCAGCAGCCTGGTTGACTCGTCACCCCTCCACTTT
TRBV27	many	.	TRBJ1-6	CASSSGAQGRNSPLHF	TGTGCCAGCAGTTCCGGGGCGCAGGGACGGAATTCACCCCTCCACTTT
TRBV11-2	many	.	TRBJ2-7	CASSLDAGGREQYF	TGTGCCAGCAGCTTAGATGCCGGAGGTCGGGAGCAGTACTTC
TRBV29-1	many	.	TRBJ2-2	CSAALSSIRDANTGELFF	TGCAGCGCTGCCTTATCGAGCATCCGGGACGCGAACACCGGGGAGCTGTTTTTT
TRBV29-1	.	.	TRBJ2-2	CSVEYRNTGELFF	TGCAGCGTTGAGTACAGAAACACCGGGGAGCTGTTTTTT
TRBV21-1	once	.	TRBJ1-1	CASRTSRNTEAFF	TGTGCCAGCAGGACTTCTCGGAACACTGAAGCTTTCTTT
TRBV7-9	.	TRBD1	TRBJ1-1	CASSTPQTGATNTEAFF	TGTGCCAGCAGCACCCCCCAGACAGGGGCCACGAACACTGAAGCTTTCTTT
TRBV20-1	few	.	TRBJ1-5	CSASTRDRNQPQHF	TGCAGTGCTTCGACCAGGGATCGCAATCAGCCCCAGCATTTT
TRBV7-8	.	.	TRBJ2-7	CASTPFGRWEQYF	TGTGCCAGCACCCCATTTGGCCGGTGGGAGCAGTACTTC
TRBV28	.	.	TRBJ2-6	CASSHSTAGANVLTF	TGTGCCAGCAGTCACTCGACCGCTGGGGCCAACGTCCTGACTTTC
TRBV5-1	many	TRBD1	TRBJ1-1	CASSPTGTTEAFF	TGCGCCAGCAGCCCGACAGGGACAACTGAAGCTTTCTTT
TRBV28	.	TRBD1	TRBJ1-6	CASSLRQGNSPLHF	TGTGCCAGCAGTCTGAGACAGGGGAACTCACCCCTCCACTTT
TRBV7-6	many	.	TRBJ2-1	CASSRPGQDYNEQFF	TGTGCCAGCAGCCGACCGGGACAAGACTACAATGAGCAGTTCTTC
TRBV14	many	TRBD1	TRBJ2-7	CASSQVRTGGIYEQYF	TGTGCCAGCAGCCAAGTCAGGACAGGGGGCATCTACGAGCAGTACTTC
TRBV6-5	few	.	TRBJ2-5	CASSQGLPGETQYF	TGTGCCAGCAGCCAGGGACTCCCGGGGGAGACCCAGTACTTC
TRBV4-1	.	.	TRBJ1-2	CASSQDRASGYTF	TGCGCCAGCAGCCAAGACAGGGCTTCTGGCTACACCTTC
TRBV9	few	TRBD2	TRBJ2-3	CASSTRVAGSLHF	TGTGCCAGCAGCACAAGAGTAGCGGGGTCCCTCCATTTT
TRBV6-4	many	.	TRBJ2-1	CASSDSVGPINEQFF	TGTGCCAGCAGTGACTCGGTGGGGCCGATAAATGAGCAGTTCTTC
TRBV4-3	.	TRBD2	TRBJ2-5	CASSQDPSGGAETQYF	TGCGCCAGCAGCCAAGACCCTAGCGGGGGGGCAGAGACCCAGTACTTC
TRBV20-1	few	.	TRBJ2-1	CSARAAGTVNNEQFF	TGCAGTGCTAGAGCGGCCGGGACGGTCAACAATGAGCAGTTCTTC
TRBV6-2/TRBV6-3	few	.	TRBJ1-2	CASSPLSRSGGYTF	TGTGCCAGCAGTCCCCTATCCCGGAGTGGTGGCTACACCTTC
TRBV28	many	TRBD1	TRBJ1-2	CASFSTGGKGGYTF	TGTGCCAGCTTTTCGACAGGGGGGAAAGGAGGCTACACCTTC
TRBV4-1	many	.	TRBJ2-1	CASSQGILGEWNEQFF	TGCGCCAGCAGCCAAGGGATCTTAGGGGAGTGGAATGAGCAGTTCTTC
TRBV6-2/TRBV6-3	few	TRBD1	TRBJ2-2	CASSYGQGAIGELFF	TGTGCCAGCAGTTACGGACAGGGGGCTATCGGGGAGCTGTTTTTT
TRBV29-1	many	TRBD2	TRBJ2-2	CSARSSGEAGELFF	TGCAGCGCCCGCTCAAGCGGGGAGGCCGGGGAGCTGTTTTTT
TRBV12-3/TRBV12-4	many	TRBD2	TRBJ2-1	CASSPEGSGGSYNEQFF	TGTGCCAGCAGTCCGGAGGGCAGCGGGGGGTCCTACAATGAGCAGTTCTTC
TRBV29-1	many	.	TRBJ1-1	CSVRGATEAFF	TGCAGCGTCAGGGGCGCCACTGAAGCTTTCTTT
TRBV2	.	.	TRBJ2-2	CASSEEGRDIGELFF	TGTGCCAGCAGTGAAGAGGGCAGGGACATCGGGGAGCTGTTTTTT
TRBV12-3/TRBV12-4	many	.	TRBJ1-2	CASSLTAGYGYTF	TGTGCCAGCAGTTTAACGGCTGGCTATGGCTACACCTTC
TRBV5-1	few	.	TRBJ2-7	CASSLVAPRVDEQYF	TGCGCCAGCAGCTTGGTTGCCCCTCGGGTGGACGAGCAGTACTTC
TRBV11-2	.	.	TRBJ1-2	CASSFGARNYGYTF	TGTGCCAGCAGCTTCGGGGCCAGAAACTATGGCTACACCTTC
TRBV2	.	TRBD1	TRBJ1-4	CATTSGQGSEKLFF	TGTGCCACCACCTCGGGACAGGGTTCTGAAAAACTGTTTTTT
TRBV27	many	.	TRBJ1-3	CASSWDARSGNTIYF	TGTGCCAGCAGCTGGGACGCGAGATCTGGAAACACCATATATTTT
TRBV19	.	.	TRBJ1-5	CASSILGRHQPQHF	TGTGCCAGTAGTATACTTGGTCGCCATCAGCCCCAGCATTTT
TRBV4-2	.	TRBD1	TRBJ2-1	CASSRGQGDYNEQFF	TGTGCCAGCAGCCGTGGACAGGGAGACTACAATGAGCAGTTCTTC
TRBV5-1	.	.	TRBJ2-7	CASSLPSSYEQYF	TGCGCCAGCAGCTTGCCTAGCTCCTACGAGCAGTACTTC
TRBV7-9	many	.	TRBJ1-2	CASSYKRTDNLNYGYTF	TGTGCCAGCAGCTACAAGCGGACAGACAACCTTAACTATGGCTACACCTTC
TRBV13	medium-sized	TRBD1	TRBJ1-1	CASSPWTGNTEAFF	TGTGCCAGCAGCCCCTGGACAGGGAACACTGAAGCTTTCTTT
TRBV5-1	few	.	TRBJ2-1	CASSLGSSAYNEQFF	TGCGCCAGCAGCTTGGGTAGTAGCGCCTACAATGAGCAGTTCTTC
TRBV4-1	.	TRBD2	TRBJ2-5	CASSQDSGGEGETQYF	TGCGCCAGCAGCCAAGACTCCGGAGGGGAGGGAGAGACCCAGTACTTC